This section outlines one TCR beta chain sequence together with its context. The antigen remains unidentified. Universal primer sites and UMIs were introduced during 5'RACE template-switching synthesis of TCR cDNA. From the 5' RACE reads, TCRdb called clonotypes with MiXCR, one entry per CDR3 protein. The table lists under 550,000 distinct CDR3 sequences, 21% of them singletons, with about 16% in the top ten. This record belongs to a study of T cells after yellow fever vaccination. Germline values: CDR1 SGHTA, CDR2 FQGNSA. This CDR3 contains 16 residues. The trim removed 1 base at V and 3 bases at J, leaving 4 bases unmatched. Study-level results: Detected again after the booster were most primary-vaccination clones, at 96% CD4 and 80% to 90% CD8.

The specimen comprised PBMCs, sampled approximately 20 days after the first yellow fever vaccination. The chain has TRBV7-2 and TRBJ2-1; 9 bases line up with TRBD2. This clonotype was obtained from a man younger than 30 who received the YFV17D yellow fever vaccine. This CDR3 is CASSLGLAGIYNEQFF. Written as DNA, the CDR3 is TGTGCCAGCAGCTTAGGGCTAGCGGGGATCTACAATGAGCAGTTCTTC.